This T cell receptor beta chain emerged from a study of monozygotic twins with inflammatory bowel disease. Study results and caveats: With others, IBD patients shared fewer clonotypes than healthy twins did, especially with disease activity. Differing immunosuppressive treatments may have added variability to patient repertoires.

TCRdb reprocessed the 5' RACE reads, keeping one entry per CDR3 protein, no DNA. Recorded for this sample: around 370,000 distinct CDR3 sequences. Germline lookup yields CDR1 LGHNA and CDR2 YNFKEQ. CDR3 length equals 12 residues. To note about this clonotype: Its target is unknown.

The gene calls are TRBV4-2 and TRBJ2-3. The sequence derives from a human donor with ulcerative colitis or Crohn's disease, or a healthy co-twin of an affected twin (not recorded which). The sample was blood. The CDR3 sequence: CASAKRGDTQYF.